This record concerns one TCR beta chain sequence. Data came from immunoSEQ multiplex PCR; TCRdb stores just in-frame clones and leaves some out. The profile shows about 1.1 million clones, 75% to 85% of them singletons. The data derive from a study of shared clonotypes between healthy human individuals. The V end lost 4 bases, the J end lost 4 bases, and 18 bases lay between the germline ends. Germline loops: CDR1 SGHKS, CDR2 YYEKEE (reference sequence). This CDR3 has 15 amino acids. Sample: memory CD4+ T cells from PBMCs. Regarding subset: CD45RA-negative fraction. The chain employs TRBV5-5 and TRBJ2-7; a possible D gene is TRBD1 (6 bases). This TCR derives from a man younger than 35 in good health. Some clones in this sample may be carry-over from other donors' samples. The CDR3 nucleotides read TGTGCCAGCAGCCCCATCCAGGGGTCCGCATACGAGCAGTACTTC. The encoded protein is CASSPIQGSAYEQYF.